Listed here is a single T cell receptor beta chain. The data belong to a study of radiation and T cells in renal cell carcinoma. Described time point: blood 4 weeks post-SBRT, at nephrectomy. Noted treatment: 15 Gy SBRT to primary tumor, nephrectomy 4 weeks later. Nephrectomy followed 15 Gy stereotactic body radiation by 4 weeks. V lost 1 base and J lost 8; bases outside the gene matches: 6. Germline V gene lookup returns CDR1 SGHTA and CDR2 FQGNSA. CDR3 length: 15 residues. Some clones are missing from TCRdb's copy, which holds only in-frame ones; the method was immunoSEQ multiplex PCR. The data hold 130,000 to 150,000 clones, with about 88% observed a single time.

The sequences come from blood, collected from a patient whose treatment included radiotherapy and nephrectomy. The receptor was isolated from a woman in her 50s with renal cell carcinoma. V and J are TRBV7-2 and TRBJ1-4; 8 bases fit TRBD1. The CDR3 sequence: CASSLVVRGQEKLFF. CDR3 coding DNA: TGTGCCAGCAGCTTAGTAGTCAGGGGGCAGGAAAAACTGTTTTTT.